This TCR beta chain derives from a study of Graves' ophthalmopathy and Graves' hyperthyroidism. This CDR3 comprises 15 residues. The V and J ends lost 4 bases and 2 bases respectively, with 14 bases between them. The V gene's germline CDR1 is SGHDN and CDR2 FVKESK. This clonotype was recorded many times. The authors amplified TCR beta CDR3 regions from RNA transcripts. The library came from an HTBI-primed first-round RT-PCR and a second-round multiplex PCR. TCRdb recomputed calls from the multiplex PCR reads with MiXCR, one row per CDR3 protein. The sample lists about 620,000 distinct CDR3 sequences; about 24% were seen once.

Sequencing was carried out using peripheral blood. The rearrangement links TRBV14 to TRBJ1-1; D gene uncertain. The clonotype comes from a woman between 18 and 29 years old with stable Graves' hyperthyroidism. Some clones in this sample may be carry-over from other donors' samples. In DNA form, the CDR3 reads TGTGCCAGCAGCCCGCACTTCGGGGTAAACACTGAAGCTTTCTTT. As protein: CASSPHFGVNTEAFF.